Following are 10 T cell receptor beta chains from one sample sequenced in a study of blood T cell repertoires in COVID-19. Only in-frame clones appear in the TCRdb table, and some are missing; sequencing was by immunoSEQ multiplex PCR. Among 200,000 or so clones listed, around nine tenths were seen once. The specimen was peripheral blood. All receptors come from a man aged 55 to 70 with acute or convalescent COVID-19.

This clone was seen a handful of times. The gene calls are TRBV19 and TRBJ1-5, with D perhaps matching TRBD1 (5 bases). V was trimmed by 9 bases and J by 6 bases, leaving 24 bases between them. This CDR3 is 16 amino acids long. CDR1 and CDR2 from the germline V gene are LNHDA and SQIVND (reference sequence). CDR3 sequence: CASSQGVKIGSQPQHF. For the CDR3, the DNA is TGTGCCAGCTCCCAGGGTGTGAAGATAGGTAGTCAGCCCCAGCATTTT.

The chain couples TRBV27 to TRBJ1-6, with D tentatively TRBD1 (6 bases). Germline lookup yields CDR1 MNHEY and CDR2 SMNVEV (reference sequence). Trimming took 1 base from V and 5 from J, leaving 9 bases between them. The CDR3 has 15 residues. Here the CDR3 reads CASSLYRVDNSPLHF. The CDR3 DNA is TGTGCCAGCAGTTTATACAGGGTTGATAATTCACCCCTCCACTTT.

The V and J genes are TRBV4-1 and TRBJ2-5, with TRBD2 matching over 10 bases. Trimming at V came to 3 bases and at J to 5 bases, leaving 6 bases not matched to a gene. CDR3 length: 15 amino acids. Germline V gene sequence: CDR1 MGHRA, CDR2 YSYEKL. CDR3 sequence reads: CASSHLLAGWETQYF. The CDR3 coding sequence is TGCGCCAGCAGCCACCTACTAGCGGGGTGGGAGACCCAGTACTTC.

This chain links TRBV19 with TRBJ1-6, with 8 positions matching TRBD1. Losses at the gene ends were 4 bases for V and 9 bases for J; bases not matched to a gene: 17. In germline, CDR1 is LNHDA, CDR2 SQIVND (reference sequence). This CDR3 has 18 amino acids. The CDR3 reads CASSTYYPSRDRLSPLHF. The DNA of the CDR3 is TGTGCCAGTAGTACATATTACCCGTCTCGGGACAGGCTTTCACCCCTCCACTTT.

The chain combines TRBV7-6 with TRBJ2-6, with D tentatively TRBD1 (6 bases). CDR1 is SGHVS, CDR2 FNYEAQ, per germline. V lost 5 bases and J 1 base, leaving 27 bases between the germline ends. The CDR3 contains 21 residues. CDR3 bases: TGTGCCAGCAGCCCGCTGACAAACATTGTGGGGACATCTTCTGGGGCCAACGTCCTGACTTTC. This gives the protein CASSPLTNIVGTSSGANVLTF.

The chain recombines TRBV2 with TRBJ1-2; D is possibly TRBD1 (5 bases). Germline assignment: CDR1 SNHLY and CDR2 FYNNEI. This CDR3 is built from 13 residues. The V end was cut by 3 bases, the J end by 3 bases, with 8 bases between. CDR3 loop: CASSETAHYGYTF. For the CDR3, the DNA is TGTGCCAGCAGTGAGACAGCACACTATGGCTACACCTTC. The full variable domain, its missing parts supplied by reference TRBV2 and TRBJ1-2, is EPEVTQTPSHQVTQMGQEVILRCVPISNHLYFYWYRQILGQKVEFLVSFYNNEISEKSEIFDDQFSVERPDGSNFTLKIRSTKLEDSAMYFCASSETAHYGYTFGSGTRLTVV.

CDR3 coding DNA: TGTGCCAGCAGTTCACGGACAGGAGGAGTCTTTAACTATGGCTACACCTTC. Amino acid sequence: CASSSRTGGVFNYGYTF. The chain has TRBV27 and TRBJ1-2; 7 nucleotides align to TRBD1. With V trimmed by 4 bases and J by 1 base, 12 bases remained unmatched. Germline assignment: CDR1 MNHEY and CDR2 SMNVEV (reference sequence). This CDR3 contains 17 residues.

CDR3 sequence reads: CASSRQDNEQFF. The CDR3, as DNA: TGTGCCAGCAGTCGACAAGACAATGAGCAGTTCTTC. The V call is TRBV6-2 or TRBV6-3, the J call TRBJ2-1; D uncertain. V dropped 5 bases and J dropped 5 bases, with 7 bases sitting between them. Germline values: CDR1 MNHEY, CDR2 SVGEGT. CDR3 length equals 12 residues.

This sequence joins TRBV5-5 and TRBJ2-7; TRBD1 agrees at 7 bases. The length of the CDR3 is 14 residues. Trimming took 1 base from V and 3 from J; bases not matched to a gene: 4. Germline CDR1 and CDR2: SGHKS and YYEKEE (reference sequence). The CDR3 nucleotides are TGTGCCAGCAGCTTGAGGGACAGTTTCTACGAGCAGTACTTC. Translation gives CASSLRDSFYEQYF.

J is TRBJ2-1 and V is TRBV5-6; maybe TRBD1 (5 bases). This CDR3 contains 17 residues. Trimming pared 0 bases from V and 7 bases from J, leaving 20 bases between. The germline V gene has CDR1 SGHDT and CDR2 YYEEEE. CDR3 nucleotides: TGTGCCAGCAGCTTGGGCTGGGGCTCTGGGCCTAGGAATGAGCAGTTCTTC. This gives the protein CASSLGWGSGPRNEQFF.